One sample yielded the 32 T cell receptor beta chains listed below, sequenced in a study of blood T cell repertoires in COVID-19. This table comes from immunoSEQ multiplex PCR, and its TCRdb copy is limited to in-frame clones, with some not included. The sample lists around 150,000 clones, around 90% seen once, with 15% to 20% in the top ten. Sequencing was performed on peripheral blood. The receptors come from a man in his 60s with active or convalescent COVID-19.

The chain combines TRBV7-2 with TRBJ1-2; tentative D call: TRBD1 (6 bases). This CDR3 is built from 13 residues. Trimming pared 1 base from V and 3 bases from J, leaving 6 bases between. The germline gives CDR1 SGHTA, CDR2 FQGNSA. The CDR3 coding sequence is TGTGCCAGCAGCTTAGGACAGGACTATGGCTACACCTTC. Residues: CASSLGQDYGYTF.

This sequence joins TRBV5-1 and TRBJ2-7; 9 positions match TRBD1. The germline CDR1 and CDR2 sequences are SGHRS and YFSETQ. With V trimmed by 3 bases and J by 2 bases, 6 bases remained unmatched. CDR3 size: 15 residues. The CDR3 DNA sequence: TGCGCCAGCAGCTCAATGACAGGGGGAGCCTACGAGCAGTACTTC. Protein product: CASSSMTGGAYEQYF.

The V gene is TRBV27, the J gene TRBJ1-4, with D possibly being TRBD1 (5 bases). With 4 bases removed from V and 8 bases from J, the gap between germline ends came to 11 bases. In germline, CDR1 is MNHEY, CDR2 SMNVEV (reference sequence). This CDR3 is 13 amino acids long. The CDR3 DNA follows: TGTGCCAGCAGTTCCAGGGAAGGAGAAAAACTGTTTTTT. Protein sequence: CASSSREGEKLFF.

The chain employs TRBV19 and TRBJ1-5, with 7 nucleotides matching TRBD1. CDR3 size: 14 residues. V was pared by 4 bases and J by 1 base, with 1 base of the junction left unmatched. Looked up from germline, CDR1 is LNHDA and CDR2 is SQIVND (reference sequence). The CDR3 loop is CASSTQGSNQPQHF. Written as DNA, the CDR3 is TGTGCCAGTAGTACACAGGGGAGCAATCAGCCCCAGCATTTT.

The J gene is TRBJ1-2, the V gene TRBV7-9; D is possibly TRBD1 (5 bases). Trimming shortened V by 5 bases and J by 7 bases, and 17 bases separated the two germline ends. The CDR3 loop spans 14 amino acids. Looked up from germline, CDR1 is SEHNR and CDR2 is FQNEAQ (reference sequence). CDR3 region: CASSPTSGFRGYTF. The CDR3 coding sequence is TGTGCCAGCAGCCCGACCTCAGGGTTTCGTGGCTACACCTTC.

In regard to this clone: Other DNA sequences in the sample encode the same CDR3. The genes are TRBV5-1 and TRBJ1-2; TRBD1 might be the D (5 bases). CDR1 and CDR2 from the germline V gene are SGHRS and YFSETQ. Trimming left V 2 bases short and J 4 bases short, with 9 bases between. This CDR3 is built from 13 residues. This chain's CDR3 is CASSLDSFYGYTF. The CDR3 DNA sequence: TGCGCCAGCAGCTTAGACAGTTTCTATGGCTACACCTTC.

V usage is TRBV7-9 and J usage is TRBJ1-5, with D maybe TRBD1 (6 bases). With 9 bases removed from V and 7 bases from J, the gap between germline ends came to 16 bases. Germline-derived CDR1 and CDR2 are SEHNR and FQNEAQ (reference sequence). This CDR3 region has 13 residues. The CDR3 DNA sequence: TGTGCCAGTCAGGGGAACTTCGGACAGCCCCAGCATTTT. It translates to CASQGNFGQPQHF.

J is TRBJ1-1 and V is TRBV27; D is uncertain. Germline V CDR1 and CDR2: MNHEY, SMNVEV (reference sequence). V lost 6 bases to trimming and J lost 5 bases, with 13 bases between them. The CDR3 loop spans 13 amino acids. CDR3 in DNA: TGTGCCAGCAGCTCCTCGCCGGGGACTGAAGCTTTCTTT. Its translation is CASSSSPGTEAFF.

This clone was counted between two and nine times. The V call is TRBV19, the J call TRBJ1-2; TRBD1 matches at 9 bases. CDR3 length equals 15 residues. The germline V gene encodes CDR1 LNHDA and CDR2 SQIVND (reference sequence). J lost 6 bases, V lost 4 bases, and 9 bases had no gene match. The CDR3 bases are TGTGCCAGTAGTAAAACCACGGGACAGGGCCATGGCTACACCTTC. As protein: CASSKTTGQGHGYTF.

The rearrangement joins TRBV5-5 to TRBJ2-3; D perhaps matches TRBD2 (5 bases). With 1 base removed from V and 2 bases from J, the gap between germline ends came to 8 bases. The CDR3 is made up of 14 amino acids. Germline values: CDR1 SGHKS, CDR2 YYEKEE (reference sequence). The CDR3 bases are TGTGCCAGCAGCTTGACCGGGGACACAGATACGCAGTATTTT. As protein: CASSLTGDTDTQYF.

The V gene is TRBV9, the J gene TRBJ1-1, with D possibly matching TRBD1 (6 bases). The V gene's germline CDR1 is SGDLS and CDR2 YYNGEE. This CDR3 spans 15 amino acids. Deletions cut 3 bases from V and 2 bases from J, with 14 bases between. This CDR3 is CASSARGQSNTEAFF. DNA for the CDR3: TGTGCCAGCAGCGCCCGCGGACAGTCCAACACTGAAGCTTTCTTT.

The chain combines TRBV7-9 with TRBJ2-7; 9 bases are shared with TRBD1. The V gene end was trimmed by 5 bases and the J gene end by 3 bases; junction bases not matched to a gene: 5. CDR1 is SEHNR, CDR2 FQNEAQ, per germline (reference sequence). CDR3 size: 14 residues. The CDR3 region has the DNA TGTGCCAGCAGCAGACAGGGGGTTCTCTACGAGCAGTACTTC. Translating gives CASSRQGVLYEQYF.

The V call is TRBV5-5, the J call TRBJ1-1; TRBD1 is a possible D gene (5 bases). Trimming pared 4 bases from V and 4 bases from J, leaving 14 bases between. CDR3 length equals 14 residues. Germline V gene sequence: CDR1 SGHKS, CDR2 YYEKEE (reference sequence). The CDR3, as DNA: TGTGCCAGCAGCCCACAGGTTAAAGGCACTGAAGCTTTCTTT. Translating gives CASSPQVKGTEAFF.

The genes are TRBV20-1 and TRBJ2-7; 7 bases map to TRBD2. Germline V lookup: CDR1 DFQATT, CDR2 SNEGSKA (reference sequence). This CDR3 region has 14 residues. V gave up 3 bases and J gave up 7 bases; unmatched junction bases: 12. The chain's CDR3 is CSASDGRERSEQYF. The CDR3 DNA follows: TGCAGTGCTAGTGACGGGCGGGAGAGGAGTGAGCAGTACTTC.

The chain has TRBV9 and TRBJ1-2, with D perhaps matching TRBD1 (6 bases). The V gene's germline CDR1 is SGDLS and CDR2 YYNGEE. The CDR3 runs 16 residues. V gave up 3 bases and J gave up 2 bases, with 17 bases separating them. The CDR3 DNA sequence: TGTGCCAGCAGCGCCTCAACAGGGCGACTAAACTATGGCTACACCTTC. This gives the protein CASSASTGRLNYGYTF.

The chain joins TRBV27 to TRBJ2-5; 7 positions agree with TRBD1. V shed 6 bases and J 7 bases; nucleotides not matched to a gene: 5. The CDR3 length is 12 residues. The germline V gene encodes CDR1 MNHEY and CDR2 SMNVEV (reference sequence). CDR3 amino acids: CASSPGGVTQYF. The DNA for the CDR3 is TGTGCCAGCAGCCCAGGGGGAGTGACCCAGTACTTC.

This chain joins TRBV11-2 and TRBJ1-1; tentatively, D is TRBD1 (6 bases). V lost 2 bases, J lost 0 bases, and 13 bases lay in between. The V gene's germline CDR1 is SGHAT and CDR2 FQNNGV. The CDR3 runs to 16 residues. The CDR3 sequence: CASSLSMTGVNTEAFF. The CDR3 DNA is TGTGCCAGCAGCTTATCGATGACAGGAGTGAACACTGAAGCTTTCTTT.

The rearrangement joins TRBV12-3 or TRBV12-4 to TRBJ2-3, with D possibly TRBD1 on 5 matching bases. CDR3 length equals 13 residues. V shed 2 bases and J shed 8 bases, with 11 bases lying between them. The CDR3 spells CASSLIRAATQYF. CDR3 nucleotide sequence: TGTGCCAGCAGTTTAATCAGGGCGGCTACGCAGTATTTT.

The rearrangement uses TRBV7-2 and TRBJ2-1, with TRBD1 matching over 9 bases. Germline V gene sequence: CDR1 SGHTA, CDR2 FQGNSA. With V trimmed by 7 bases and J by 4 bases, 2 bases remained unmatched. The CDR3 totals 13 residues. CDR3: CASTTGGYNEQFF. DNA for the CDR3: TGTGCCAGCACGACAGGGGGGTACAATGAGCAGTTCTTC.

The CDR3 spells CASSLSLSGRAGEQFF. In DNA form, the CDR3 reads TGTGCCAGCAGCTTAAGCCTTAGCGGGAGGGCCGGTGAGCAGTTCTTC. The chain recombines TRBV11-2 with TRBJ2-1; 11 nucleotides align to TRBD2. The germline V gene has CDR1 SGHAT and CDR2 FQNNGV. V was pared by 2 bases and J by 9 bases, with 9 bases of the junction left unmatched. CDR3 size: 16 residues.

The rearrangement uses TRBV7-9 and TRBJ2-5; 7 nucleotides match TRBD2. Germline values: CDR1 SEHNR, CDR2 FQNEAQ (reference sequence). With 1 base clipped from V and 4 bases from J, the junction kept 9 bases outside the gene matches. The CDR3 extends over 16 amino acids. CDR3: CASSLEGRTSRETQYF. CDR3 nucleotide sequence: TGTGCCAGCAGCTTAGAGGGCAGGACTAGTCGAGAGACCCAGTACTTC.

The rearrangement uses TRBV11-2 and TRBJ2-5, with D possibly being TRBD2 (5 bases). CDR1 SGHAT and CDR2 FQNNGV come from the germline V gene. This CDR3 is built from 14 residues. V was shortened by 5 bases and J by 0 bases, with 10 bases between the two germline ends. CDR3 sequence: CASSLGLYQETQYF. The CDR3 DNA is TGTGCCAGCAGCCTCGGACTTTACCAAGAGACCCAGTACTTC.

This sequence joins TRBV14 and TRBJ1-4; the match to TRBD1 covers 9 bases. V lost 2 bases to trimming and J lost 0 bases; unmatched junction nucleotides: 19. The CDR3 runs 22 residues. Germline values: CDR1 SGHDN, CDR2 FVKESK. This chain's CDR3 is CASSQRPPGQGRGGPTNEKLFF. The CDR3 nucleotides read TGTGCCAGCAGCCAACGCCCACCGGGACAGGGAAGAGGCGGCCCAACTAATGAAAAACTGTTTTTT.

The CDR3 coding sequence is TGTGCCAGCTCATTTATTGCATGGGGGCCCGGCTCCTACAATGAGCAGTTCTTC. Residues: CASSFIAWGPGSYNEQFF. The gene calls are TRBV18 and TRBJ2-1; perhaps TRBD1 as D (6 bases). Germline V gene data show CDR1 as KGHSH and CDR2 as LQKENI. V dropped 5 bases and J dropped 0 bases, with 20 bases sitting between them. This CDR3 region has 18 residues.

This sequence joins TRBV20-1 and TRBJ1-2; 9 bases map to TRBD1. CDR3 length: 13 residues. V lost 3 bases, J lost 6 bases, and 5 bases stayed unmatched. CDR1 DFQATT and CDR2 SNEGSKA come from the germline V gene (reference sequence). Here the CDR3 DNA reads TGCAGTGCTAGTGCCGGGACAGGGAATGGCTACACCTTC. It codes for CSASAGTGNGYTF.

The genes are TRBV29-1 and TRBJ1-2; 8 bases map to TRBD1. Germline trimming cut 7 bases from V and 7 bases from J; bases unmatched to any gene: 8. The CDR3 runs to 12 residues. Per germline, CDR1 SQVTM and CDR2 ANQGSEA. The CDR3: CSAQDRDFGYTF. CDR3 bases: TGCAGCGCCCAGGACAGGGACTTTGGCTACACCTTC.

This rearrangement joins TRBV23-1 to TRBJ1-4; D possibly corresponds to TRBD1 (5 bases). TRBV23-1 is recorded as an ORF, its role being uncertain. CDR3 length: 16 amino acids. V was clipped by 4 bases and J by 3 bases, with 15 bases between them. Here the CDR3 reads CASSRLWGGANEKLFF. DNA of the CDR3: TGCGCCAGCAGTCGCCTTTGGGGAGGGGCTAATGAAAAACTGTTTTTT.

V usage is TRBV10-3 and J usage is TRBJ1-5; 11 positions match TRBD1. The CDR3 contains 15 residues. J lost 2 bases, V lost 6 bases, and 3 bases had no gene match. Germline V gene data show CDR1 as ENHRY and CDR2 as SYGVKD. The CDR3 is CAISRGQGGNQPQHF. The CDR3 nucleotides are TGTGCCATCAGCCGGGGACAGGGGGGCAATCAGCCCCAGCATTTT.

This clone came up once. V is TRBV10-1 and J is TRBJ1-2, with no clear D. The germline V gene has CDR1 WNHNN and CDR2 SYGVQD (reference sequence). V was pared by 3 bases and J by 1 base, with 9 bases between. The CDR3 contains 14 residues. The CDR3 region is CASSENSFNYGYTF. The CDR3 region has the DNA TGCGCCAGCAGTGAAAACTCTTTTAACTATGGCTACACCTTC.

The chain has TRBV6-5 and TRBJ2-5; D possibly corresponds to TRBD2 (5 bases). V lost 4 bases, J lost 4 bases, and 19 bases lay in between. Germline CDR1 and CDR2: MNHEY and SVGAGI. The CDR3 length is 16 residues. The CDR3: CASSSFSTGMGETQYF. The CDR3 bases are TGTGCCAGCAGTTCGTTCTCTACGGGAATGGGAGAGACCCAGTACTTC.

The table lists this clone with a count of one. The rearrangement links TRBV9 to TRBJ2-1; possible D gene TRBD2, 5 bases. The CDR3 length is 17 residues. Germline CDR1 and CDR2: SGDLS and YYNGEE. Trimming shortened V by 0 bases and J by 0 bases, and 13 bases separated the two germline ends. As DNA, the CDR3 is TGTGCCAGCAGCGTAGAAGGAGGCCCGAGCTCCTACAATGAGCAGTTCTTC. Its translation: CASSVEGGPSSYNEQFF.

This chain connects TRBV7-2 to TRBJ1-5, with D perhaps matching TRBD1 (6 bases). CDR1 is SGHTA, CDR2 FQGNSA, per germline. Trimming removed 8 bases from V and 3 bases from J, with 14 bases in between. The CDR3 runs to 14 residues. CDR3 in amino acids: CASALNRVNQPQHF. The CDR3 bases are TGTGCCAGCGCCCTGAACAGGGTCAATCAGCCCCAGCATTTT.